This is a list of T cell receptor beta chains from one sample in a study of T cell responses to AZD1222 COVID-19 vaccine. Produced via immunoSEQ multiplex PCR; TCRdb's table is partial and in-frame only. The sample yields 95,000 to 150,000 clones, 92% seen once. The sample was peripheral blood, taken on day 0 of AZD1222 vaccination. These receptors were obtained from an adult in good health. The conserved cysteine and the conserved F or W are not part of the CDR3 here. The D gene is left open where the match is weak.

TRBV5-1,-,TRBJ1-1,ASSLAALNTEAF
TRBV5-1,TRBD2,TRBJ2-3,ASSSGTSGEADTQY
TRBV19,-,TRBJ1-5,ASSIVPRQGNQPQH
TRBV5-1,-,TRBJ1-4,ASSLGRIDEKLF
TRBV11-1,-,TRBJ2-1,ASRPSAGHEQF
TRBV3-1/TRBV3-2,-,TRBJ2-7,ASSQGGAVEQY
TRBV7-3,TRBD1,TRBJ1-2,ASRPGQGDGYT
TRBV7-3,TRBD1,TRBJ2-5,ASSHGQEETQY
TRBV7-9,TRBD2,TRBJ2-1,ASSSFRAGVGYNEQF
TRBV14,-,TRBJ1-6,ASSPGTYNSPLH
TRBV18,-,TRBJ1-1,ASSPRANTEAF
TRBV7-2,-,TRBJ2-1,ASSLARDNNEQF
TRBV7-2,-,TRBJ1-5,ASSPTGSNQPQH
TRBV6-5,-,TRBJ1-2,AIDGDQYGYT
TRBV6-5,-,TRBJ1-5,ASSPPGTNQPQH
TRBV2,-,TRBJ2-5,ASTSTLSWGGETQY
TRBV6-5,TRBD1,TRBJ2-3,ASSWDRTITDTQY
TRBV5-3,-,TRBJ1-1,ARSRQENTEAF
TRBV29-1,-,TRBJ1-1,SVEEFGKANTEAF
TRBV11-3,-,TRBJ2-1,ASSLDGLNNEQF
TRBV3-1/TRBV3-2,-,TRBJ2-5,ASSQRSSEETQY
TRBV14,TRBD1,TRBJ1-6,ASSQFSGTDNSPLH
TRBV9,-,TRBJ2-3,ASSPRTGSATDTQY